This TCR beta chain was sequenced for a study of blood T cells in healthy people across ages (dated by TCRdb to the mid-2010s). Study-level background: In model experiments, template switching captured roughly one uniquely barcoded TCR beta cDNA molecule for every two T cells. Donors of different ages were randomly distributed across sequencing lanes to avoid experimental bias. Using deep sequencing normalized with unique cDNA molecular identifiers, the study measured how TCR beta repertoire diversity changes with age. For two donors (one aged 18 to 30 and one aged 80 or older), the study analyzed two additional independent replicas of 1 million unique cDNA reads from the same blood draw. Four age groups were formed from the donors: young (average roughly 15 years), middle-aged (approximately 39), aged (around 68) and long-lived (around 80).

With regard to this clonotype: This clone's antigen is unknown. No base quality information exists; no much larger clone differs at one position.

Libraries came from 5' RACE. Sequenced using an Illumina HiSeq 2500. A second roughly 7 to 11 cycle PCR used a sample-barcoded 5' primer and a J-beta primer mix. A unique molecular identifier was introduced onto each TCR beta cDNA molecule by a template-switch 5' adaptor carrying 12 random nucleotides. Each sample yielded at least 3 million CDR3-containing paired-end reads. First-strand cDNA was synthesized from all RNA with the Mint cDNA synthesis kit, primed by a TRBC-specific oligonucleotide. Following uracil-DNA glycosylase treatment, all cDNA underwent a first 18-cycle PCR with the universal primers M1SS and BC2_uni_R. Regarding the original processing steps: For normalization, 1 million high-quality reads, each with a distinct molecular identifier, were randomly selected from each sample. Reads with shared molecular identifiers were discarded instead of being binned into consensus sequences. MiTCR, with a Q25 quality threshold and the strictest error-elimination algorithm, was used for CDR3 identification, clonotype clustering and error correction. A nonparametric unseen species model with Euler transformation was used to estimate a lower bound on total TCR beta diversity. In-frame beta chains were kept once TCRdb had trimmed the public reads at Q25 with fastp and called clones with MiXCR. Each CDR3 protein gets just one entry, which takes the most common genes and DNA from the rows behind it. The V and J calls and clone size are TCRdb's, not the authors'. The sample table shows 700,000 to 800,000 distinct CDR3 sequences, and roughly 43% are seen once. The top ten clones comprise under 25% of the sample.

CDR1 and CDR2 are drawn from the germline V gene: SGHTA, FQGTGA. The CDR3 goes from the cysteine to the phenylalanine over 17 residues. Just the 51-base CDR3 DNA is kept, in frame starting at base 1. The V end gives up 2 bases and the J end 6 bases, leaving 12 bases in the junction not matched to a gene. What the research found in general, with its limitations: Conclusive comparison of naive and antigen-experienced compartments was prevented by the profiling of bulk unsorted PBMCs. As age increased, observed TCR beta diversity per million T cells dropped in a roughly linear way, and a significant reduction was already evident by age around 41. Donor CMV infection status was unknown, potentially confounding age-related changes in expanded clonotypes. The long-lived group showed more naive CD4+ T cells, fewer expanded clones and increased TCR diversity than the aged group, suggesting age selection. A strong correlation was found between observed TCR beta diversity and the percentage of naive T cells measured by flow cytometry. Total diversity estimates from one million sequenced T cells were considered lower bounds and underestimates.

Donors were a few dozen systemically healthy Caucasian individuals from Russia aged about 6 to 100 years. Approximately 10 milliliters of peripheral blood were collected from each donor into EDTA-treated Vacutainer tubes. PBMCs were isolated by Ficoll-Paque density-gradient centrifugation, with at least 6 million obtained per sample. Trizol reagent was used to extract total RNA from PBMCs, with at least 5.5 micrograms per sample. For every donor, an aliquot of PBMCs went through flow cytometry to measure the percentages of naive CD45RAhigh/CD27high T cells. The sample comprised blood. The V gene is TRBV7-3 and the J gene is TRBJ2-1; 8 central nucleotides agree with TRBD2. The sequence was collected from an older woman in good health. The DNA reads TGTGCCAGCAGCTTAGGCCAAGCGGGAGTGGGCTCCAATGAGCAGTTCTTC. Translated, this gives CASSLGQAGVGSNEQFF.